This TCR beta chain was sequenced in a study of vaccination effects on CD4 cells after COVID-19. Some clones are missing from TCRdb's copy, which holds only in-frame ones; the method was immunoSEQ multiplex PCR. In the table there are some 59,000 clones, 75% to 90% of which are singletons. Comment on this clone: Its specificity is not known.

Study findings and constraints: Among infection- and vaccine-induced clones, marked clonal contraction occurred late after vaccination. Just 1 of 255 vaccine-induced clones in healthy recipients was cross-reactive.

V lost 4 bases and J 6 bases, leaving 10 bases between the germline ends. The CDR3 totals 13 residues. Per germline, CDR1 MNHNY and CDR2 SVGAGI (reference sequence). Antigen-specific CD4+ T cell clonotypes were called by their expansion after viral peptide-pool culture in ViraFEST. Once cultured for under 11 days, the cells underwent separation to obtain CD4+ T cells. After 2 million or so PBMC were placed in each well, they were cultured with approximately 10 IU/ml IL-2 and roughly 10 ug/ml peptides. Cultures got half-medium changes with IL-2 on days 3 and 7. The gene calls are TRBV6-6 and TRBJ1-5; possibly TRBD1 for D (5 bases). This clonotype was sampled from a human donor who received a COVID-19 vaccine. The sample in question was CD4+ T cells from PBMCs cultured with HCoV-229E spike peptides, obtained before COVID-19 vaccination. CDR3: CASSWDPVQPQHF. CDR3 in DNA: TGTGCCAGCAGTTGGGACCCCGTTCAGCCCCAGCATTTT.